One and the same sample provided the 21 T cell receptor beta chains below, sequenced in a study of shared clonotypes between healthy human individuals. Produced via immunoSEQ multiplex PCR; TCRdb's table is partial and in-frame only. The top ten hold 1.8% of the sample, which has about 680,000 clones, around 72% seen once. The source material was memory CD4+ T cells sorted from blood. Subset here: CD45RA-negative fraction. The receptors come from a woman in her twenties or thirties in good health.

The chain has TRBV7-3 and TRBJ2-2, with 14 bases aligning to TRBD2. Unmatched junction bases numbered 6, after V lost 5 bases and J lost 4 bases. Germline CDR1 and CDR2: SGHTA and FQGTGA. The length of the CDR3 is 17 residues. This chain's CDR3 is CASSPGGLAGVTGELFF. In DNA form, the CDR3 reads TGTGCCAGCAGCCCGGGGGGACTAGCGGGAGTCACCGGGGAGCTGTTTTTT.

The genes are TRBV18 and TRBJ1-2; no definite D call. V was clipped by 2 bases and J by 8 bases, with 12 bases between them. Germline CDR1 KGHSH, CDR2 LQKENI. The CDR3 extends over 13 amino acids. The CDR3 loop reads CASSPLRSDGYTF. The CDR3, as DNA: TGTGCCAGCTCACCATTGCGGTCGGACGGCTACACCTTC.

The genes are TRBV6-5 and TRBJ2-1; 8 nucleotides align to TRBD2. This CDR3 spans 14 amino acids. Germline V lookup: CDR1 MNHEY, CDR2 SVGAGI. Trimming took 5 bases from V and 3 from J; bases not matched to a gene: 3. DNA for the CDR3: TGTGCCAGCAGTAGCGGGAGTCTCTACAATGAGCAGTTCTTC. It yields the protein CASSSGSLYNEQFF.

This rearrangement joins TRBV7-7 to TRBJ2-1; D gene uncertain. Looked up from germline, CDR1 is SSHAT and CDR2 is FNYEAQ (reference sequence). CDR3 length: 13 residues. Trimming took off 5 bases at V and 7 bases at J, with 12 bases between the two ends. The DNA for the CDR3 is TGTGCCAGCAGCAAGGGCTCTGGGAATGAGCAGTTCTTC. Translated: CASSKGSGNEQFF.

Regarding this clone: Other nucleotide sequences from this sample produce the same CDR3. J is TRBJ2-7 and V is TRBV7-9, with a weak D call TRBD2 (6 bases). The CDR3 has 14 amino acids. V lost 5 bases and J lost 0, with 11 bases in between. Germline CDR1 SEHNR, CDR2 FQNEAQ (reference sequence). For the CDR3, the DNA is TGTGCCAGCAGCCCAACCGGGAGCTCCTACGAGCAGTACTTC. Protein: CASSPTGSSYEQYF.

The genes are TRBV5-1 and TRBJ1-1, with D tentatively TRBD1 (5 bases). Germline V gives CDR1 SGHRS, CDR2 YFSETQ. The CDR3 runs to 14 residues. V was pared by 7 bases and J by 5 bases, with 18 bases between. The CDR3 coding sequence is TGCGCCAGCCGAGAAGGGGCGGAGGGAACTGAAGCTTTCTTT. It encodes CASREGAEGTEAFF.

This sequence joins TRBV5-1 and TRBJ1-3; 12 nucleotides match TRBD1. Per germline, CDR1 SGHRS and CDR2 YFSETQ. V gave up 4 bases and J gave up 4 bases; unmatched junction bases: 6. The CDR3 loop spans 16 amino acids. CDR3 bases: TGCGCCAGCAGCCAGCAGGGACAGGGGGCAGGAAACACCATATATTTT. Protein product: CASSQQGQGAGNTIYF.

V gene TRBV5-4 combines with J gene TRBJ2-1, with TRBD2 matching 11 bases. Germline V gene lookup returns CDR1 SGHNT and CDR2 YYREEE (reference sequence). With 0 bases clipped from V and 7 bases from J, the junction kept 3 bases outside the gene matches. CDR3 size: 15 residues. CDR3 nucleotides: TGTGCCAGCAGCTTGGGACTAGCGGGAATGAATGAGCAGTTCTTC. It codes for CASSLGLAGMNEQFF.

A remark on this clone: This may stem from a read error, because a much larger clone lies one nucleotide away. The sample holds other DNA sequences that translate to the same CDR3. The chain recombines TRBV30 with TRBJ2-3, with D perhaps matching TRBD1 (6 bases). The germline gives CDR1 GTSNPN, CDR2 SVGIG (reference sequence). CDR3 length equals 14 residues. V lost 0 bases, J lost 1 base, and 8 bases lay in between. CDR3 DNA: TGTGCCTGGAGTGTACAGGGAGGCACAGATACGCAGTATTTT. It is translated as CAWSVQGGTDTQYF.

The chain links TRBV13 to TRBJ2-7; D not resolved. V lost 5 bases and J lost 6, with 8 bases in between. This CDR3 has 11 amino acids. The germline V gene has CDR1 PRHDT and CDR2 FYEKMQ (reference sequence). This chain's CDR3 is CASSLSAEQYF. CDR3 in DNA: TGTGCCAGCAGCCTCAGTGCCGAGCAGTACTTC.

The chain combines TRBV10-3 with TRBJ1-4, with 12 nucleotides matching TRBD1. CDR1 is ENHRY and CDR2 is SYGVKD in the germline V gene. The junction had 4 bases not matched to a gene; V was cut back by 9 bases and J by 8 bases. This CDR3 contains 13 residues. For the CDR3, the DNA is TGTGCCATAGGGACAGGGGGCGCAGAAAAACTGTTTTTT. Translating gives CAIGTGGAEKLFF.

The CDR3 DNA reads as TGTGCCAGCAGCCAAGAATCCGGGACACGCGAAAAACTGTTTTTT. Its translation is CASSQESGTREKLFF. This chain joins TRBV11-2 and TRBJ1-4, with D tentatively TRBD1 (6 bases). This CDR3 is built from 15 residues. Trimming pared 5 bases from V and 8 bases from J, leaving 18 bases between. Germline V gene data show CDR1 as SGHAT and CDR2 as FQNNGV.

The chain employs TRBV7-3 and TRBJ1-2, with a weak D call TRBD1 (6 bases). The length of the CDR3 is 13 residues. Germline CDR1 and CDR2: SGHTA and FQGTGA. V lost 5 bases and J lost 3, with 10 bases in between. Here the CDR3 reads CASSPDSDYGYTF. The CDR3 bases are TGTGCCAGCAGCCCGGACAGCGACTATGGCTACACCTTC.

Regarding this clone: This specimen includes other DNA sequences encoding the same CDR3. V and J are TRBV5-1 and TRBJ1-2, with a possible D match to TRBD1 (6 bases). V was pared by 4 bases and J by 5 bases, with 12 bases between. CDR1 is SGHRS, CDR2 YFSETQ, per germline. CDR3 length: 13 amino acids. The CDR3 reads CASSIQGGYGYTF. The CDR3, as DNA: TGCGCCAGCAGCATACAGGGAGGGTATGGCTACACCTTC.

This chain links TRBV28 with TRBJ1-2; D possibly corresponds to TRBD1 (6 bases). Germline V lookup: CDR1 MDHEN, CDR2 SYDVKM. Trimming shortened V by 6 bases and J by 4 bases, and 12 bases separated the two germline ends. The CDR3 sequence is 13 residues long. This CDR3 reads CASSSGDGYGYTF. DNA of the CDR3: TGTGCCAGCAGCTCAGGGGATGGCTATGGCTACACCTTC.

The chain uses TRBV5-4 and TRBJ2-5; D is perhaps TRBD1 or TRBD2 (5 bases each). Trimming stripped 7 bases from V and 4 bases from J, with 20 bases between. The CDR3 runs to 15 residues. The germline V gene encodes CDR1 SGHNT and CDR2 YYREEE (reference sequence). CDR3 amino acids: CASALGGGRGETQYF. CDR3 sequence (DNA): TGTGCCAGCGCCCTGGGTGGGGGTAGAGGAGAGACCCAGTACTTC.

This sequence joins TRBV6-5 and TRBJ2-7; D not resolved. This CDR3 is 13 amino acids long. Germline loops: CDR1 MNHEY, CDR2 SVGAGI. V dropped 2 bases and J dropped 3 bases, with 8 bases sitting between them. The CDR3 protein is CASSYDLNYEQYF. The CDR3 DNA reads as TGTGCCAGCAGTTACGATCTAAACTACGAGCAGTACTTC.

The chain carries TRBV7-2 and TRBJ1-2, with 7 bases aligning to TRBD1. Germline values: CDR1 SGHTA, CDR2 FQGNSA. The CDR3 loop spans 13 amino acids. V lost 4 bases to trimming and J lost 8 bases; unmatched junction nucleotides: 7. The CDR3 DNA reads as TGTGCCAGCAGCTCCGACAGGGTTCGAGGCTACACCTTC. Encoded protein: CASSSDRVRGYTF.

The chain joins TRBV4-2 to TRBJ2-7; TRBD2 matches at 10 bases. The CDR3 is made up of 16 amino acids. V shed 1 base, J shed 4 bases, and the junction held 7 bases outside the gene matches. The germline gives CDR1 LGHNA, CDR2 YNFKEQ. DNA for the CDR3: TGTGCCAGCAGCCAAGGGCTAGCGGGAGAAGGGTACGAGCAGTACTTC. Translated: CASSQGLAGEGYEQYF.

The chain is built from TRBV15 and TRBJ2-2, with no clear D. This CDR3 is built from 15 residues. From germline, CDR1 is LNHNV and CDR2 YYDKDF (reference sequence). With 0 bases removed from V and 1 base from J, the gap between germline ends came to 6 bases. CDR3 residues: CATSRDYLNTGELFF. For the CDR3, the DNA is TGTGCCACCAGCAGAGATTATTTGAACACCGGGGAGCTGTTTTTT.

The V gene is TRBV7-2, the J gene TRBJ2-5; 11 bases match TRBD2. CDR3 length equals 14 residues. Unmatched junction bases numbered 5, after V lost 6 bases and J lost 5 bases. CDR1 is SGHTA and CDR2 is FQGNSA in the germline V gene. The CDR3: CASSRTSGLETQYF. In DNA, the CDR3 is TGTGCCAGCAGTCGGACTAGCGGGCTGGAGACCCAGTACTTC.